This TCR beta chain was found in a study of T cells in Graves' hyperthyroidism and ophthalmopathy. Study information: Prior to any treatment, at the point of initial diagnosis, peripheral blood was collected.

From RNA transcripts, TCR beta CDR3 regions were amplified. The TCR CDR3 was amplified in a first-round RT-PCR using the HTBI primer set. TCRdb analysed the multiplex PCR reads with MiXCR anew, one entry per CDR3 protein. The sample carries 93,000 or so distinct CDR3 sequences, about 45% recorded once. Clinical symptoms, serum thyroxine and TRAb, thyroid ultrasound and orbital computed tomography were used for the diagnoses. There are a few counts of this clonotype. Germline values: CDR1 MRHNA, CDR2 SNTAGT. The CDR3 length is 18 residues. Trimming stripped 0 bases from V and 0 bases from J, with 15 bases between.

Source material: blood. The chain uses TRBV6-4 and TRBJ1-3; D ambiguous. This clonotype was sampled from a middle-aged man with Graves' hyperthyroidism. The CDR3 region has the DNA TGTGCCAGCAGTGACTCGAGTCTTGAGCCCGTCTCTGGAAACACCATATATTTT. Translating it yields CASSDSSLEPVSGNTIYF.